Following are 26 T cell receptor beta chains from one sample sequenced in a study of T cells in Graves' hyperthyroidism and ophthalmopathy. Amplified regions were TCR beta CDR3 sequences from RNA transcripts. An initial round of RT-PCR targeting the TCR CDR3 relied on the HTBI primer set. TCRdb called the multiplex PCR reads again in MiXCR, with one record for every CDR3 protein. Seen here are some 530,000 distinct CDR3 sequences, around a fifth observed once, and the top ten hold under 55%. Input material: blood. All receptors derive from a woman in her 70s with Graves' ophthalmopathy.

This clonotype was observed many times. The chain recombines TRBV30 with TRBJ1-3; TRBD1 aligns across 8 bases. This CDR3 is 15 amino acids long. Trimming removed 4 bases from V and 3 bases from J; junction bases left unmatched: 8. Germline CDR1 reads GTSNPN; CDR2 reads SVGIG (reference sequence). In DNA form, the CDR3 reads TGTGCCTGGATCAATGCAGGGGGCTTTGGAAACACCATATATTTT. This encodes CAWINAGGFGNTIYF. The full variable domain, its missing parts supplied by reference TRBV30 and TRBJ1-3, is SQTIHQWPATLVQPVGSPLSLECTVEGTSNPNLYWYRQAAGRGLQLLFYSVGIGQISSEVPQNLSASRPQDRQFILSSKKLLLSDSGFYLCAWINAGGFGNTIYFGEGSWLTVV.

This clonotype was picked up a small number of times. The gene calls are TRBV19 and TRBJ1-4; 7 nucleotides match TRBD1. V was pared by 4 bases and J by 8 bases, with 10 bases of the junction left unmatched. The CDR3 covers 15 residues. CDR1 LNHDA and CDR2 SQIVND come from the germline V gene (reference sequence). The CDR3 DNA is TGTGCCAGTAGTACGCTGGACAGGTTCGGAGAAAAACTGTTTTTT. Translated, it gives CASSTLDRFGEKLFF.

This clonotype was observed many times. The V gene is TRBV12-3 or TRBV12-4, the J gene TRBJ1-3; no clear D. This CDR3 is 14 amino acids long. V lost 4 bases, J lost 7 bases, and 14 bases lay in between. Here the CDR3 DNA reads TGTGCCAGCAGTTCTCACGGGATTAGGAACACCATATATTTT. It codes for CASSSHGIRNTIYF.

The CDR3 nucleotides read TGTGCCAGCAGCTTAGGAACCGGGGGGGAGGGGCGAACCTACGAGCAGTACTTC. This translates into CASSLGTGGEGRTYEQYF. The chain recombines TRBV7-8 with TRBJ2-7, with TRBD2 identical over 8 bases. V lost 1 base and J lost 2; bases outside the gene matches: 13. CDR3 size: 18 residues. The germline V gene encodes CDR1 SGHVS and CDR2 FQNEAQ.

This clonotype was seen at least ten times. The V call is TRBV9, the J call TRBJ1-2; D is perhaps TRBD1 (5 bases). The V end was cut by 2 bases, the J end by 4 bases, with 12 bases between. This CDR3 contains 14 residues. Per the germline V gene, CDR1 is SGDLS and CDR2 is YYNGEE. The CDR3 DNA follows: TGTGCCAGCAGCGTCGGGCAGGGTTCCTATGGCTACACCTTC. Translating it yields CASSVGQGSYGYTF.

A single count supports this clonotype. A much larger clone differs by one base, so this may be a read error. The rearrangement links TRBV7-6 to TRBJ2-1; D remains unclear. The CDR3 is made up of 15 amino acids. Germline CDR1 reads SGHVS; CDR2 reads FNYEAQ. With 0 bases removed from V and 0 bases from J, the gap between germline ends came to 6 bases. DNA for the CDR3: TGTGCCAGCAGCTTAGCGGAGATCTCCTACAATGAGCAGTTCTTC. It yields the protein CASSLAEISYNEQFF.

In its sample, this clonotype was seen a few times. V is TRBV12-3 or TRBV12-4 and J is TRBJ1-5; perhaps TRBD1 as D (5 bases). CDR3 length: 15 amino acids. V gave up 3 bases and J gave up 6 bases, with 15 bases separating them. This chain's CDR3 is CASSLAGNRGQPQHF. The CDR3 region has the DNA TGTGCCAGCAGTTTGGCAGGGAATCGAGGTCAGCCCCAGCATTTT.

In this sample, this clonotype turned up a few times. Germline is not matched at one junction end, which may reflect a read error. This rearrangement joins TRBV4-2 to TRBJ2-7; the D gene is possibly TRBD2 (6 bases). The germline V gene has CDR1 LGHNA and CDR2 YNFKEQ. CDR3 length equals 16 residues. The CDR3 loop is CASSSFFGGSAYKQYF. The CDR3 bases are TGTGCCAGCAGCTCGTTTTTTGGAGGGTCAGCCTACAAGCAGTACTTC.

The chain joins TRBV5-4 to TRBJ2-2; 7 bases are shared with TRBD2. Germline V gives CDR1 SGHNT, CDR2 YYREEE (reference sequence). V shed 1 base, J shed 5 bases, and the junction held 11 bases outside the gene matches. The CDR3 consists of 17 residues. The CDR3 DNA follows: TGTGCCAGCAGCTTGTCATGGACTAGAGGGCGTACCGGGGAGCTGTTTTTT. Residues: CASSLSWTRGRTGELFF.

This clonotype showed up just a few times. This chain links TRBV18 with TRBJ1-2, with D tentatively TRBD1 (6 bases). V lost 3 bases and J 7 bases, leaving 12 bases between the germline ends. This CDR3 spans 13 amino acids. Per the germline V gene, CDR1 is KGHSH and CDR2 is LQKENI. The CDR3 DNA follows: TGTGCCAGCTCACCGGCACAGGGTAGTGGCTACACCTTC. Translated: CASSPAQGSGYTF.

This clonotype was counted between two and nine times. The CDR3 DNA reads TGTGCCAGCAGTGTTAGAGTGGGAGGCCTCGGGGAGACCCAGTACTTC. Translating it yields CASSVRVGGLGETQYF. This chain connects TRBV6-1 to TRBJ2-5; TRBD2 might be the D (6 bases). The CDR3 is made up of 16 amino acids. V was clipped by 4 bases and J by 5 bases, with 20 bases between them. In germline, CDR1 is MNHNS, CDR2 SASEGT.

This chain joins TRBV27 and TRBJ2-1; TRBD2 agrees at 15 bases. The germline gives CDR1 MNHEY, CDR2 SMNVEV (reference sequence). The V and J ends lost 3 bases and 4 bases, in that order; junction bases with no gene match: 19. The CDR3 loop spans 22 amino acids. Here the CDR3 reads CASSFRDLGGTSGRIRYNEQFF. CDR3 nucleotide sequence: TGTGCCAGCAGTTTCCGAGACCTCGGGGGGACTAGCGGGAGGATAAGGTACAATGAGCAGTTCTTC.

The J gene is TRBJ1-6, the V gene TRBV7-2; no reliable D call. Germline V gene lookup returns CDR1 SGHTA and CDR2 FQGNSA. V lost 1 base and J 10 bases, leaving 11 bases between the germline ends. The CDR3 is made up of 14 amino acids. CDR3 sequence: CASSLGTLQSPLHF. In nucleotides, the CDR3 is TGTGCCAGCAGCTTAGGCACCCTTCAATCACCCCTCCACTTT.

The rearrangement joins TRBV19 to TRBJ1-2, with a weak D call TRBD1 (5 bases). The germline gives CDR1 LNHDA, CDR2 SQIVND (reference sequence). This CDR3 is built from 13 residues. Trimming removed 6 bases from V and 5 bases from J, with 13 bases in between. The DNA for the CDR3 is TGTGCCAGTAGCCTTGACAGACCTTATGGCTACACCTTC. Translated, it gives CASSLDRPYGYTF.

The J gene is TRBJ1-5, the V gene TRBV15; TRBD1 is a possible D gene (5 bases). The germline V gene encodes CDR1 LNHNV and CDR2 YYDKDF (reference sequence). Trimming removed 1 base from V and 2 bases from J, with 6 bases in between. This CDR3 region has 14 residues. The CDR3 coding sequence is TGTGCCACCAGCAGAGCGGGGGGCAATCAGCCCCAGCATTTT. Translated: CATSRAGGNQPQHF.

This chain connects TRBV20-1 to TRBJ2-3; D is undetermined. Germline CDR1 and CDR2: DFQATT and SNEGSKA (reference sequence). The CDR3 extends over 13 amino acids. V lost 5 bases to trimming and J lost 0 bases, with 9 bases between them. This CDR3 is CSALVLSTDTQYF. The CDR3 region has the DNA TGCAGTGCTCTAGTTTTGAGCACAGATACGCAGTATTTT.

This chain connects TRBV28 to TRBJ1-5; D is uncertain. This CDR3 region has 14 residues. Germline CDR1 reads MDHEN; CDR2 reads SYDVKM. Trimming cost V 6 bases and J 3 bases, with 12 bases left between them. For the CDR3, the DNA is TGTGCCAGCAGGCCTCCGGGCCCCAATCAGCCCCAGCATTTT. Amino acids: CASRPPGPNQPQHF. Full variable domain (remainder filled in from reference TRBV28 and TRBJ1-5): DVKVTQSSRYLVKRTGEKVFLECVQDMDHENMFWYRQDPGLGLRLIYFSYDVKMKEKGDIPEGYSVSREKKERFSLILESASTNQTSMYLCASRPPGPNQPQHFGDGTRLSIL.

This clonotype was counted ten times or more. The V and J genes are TRBV27 and TRBJ1-1; D not resolved. V gave up 5 bases and J gave up 0 bases, with 7 bases separating them. The CDR3 runs 13 residues. Germline-derived CDR1 and CDR2 are MNHEY and SMNVEV (reference sequence). The CDR3 nucleotides are TGTGCCAGCAGTGGAACAGTGAACACTGAAGCTTTCTTT. Protein sequence: CASSGTVNTEAFF.

The table lists this clonotype with many counts. The rearrangement links TRBV10-3 to TRBJ1-1; 10 bases map to TRBD1. The CDR3 sequence is 14 residues long. V shed 7 bases, J shed 3 bases, and the junction held 5 bases outside the gene matches. Germline V gives CDR1 ENHRY, CDR2 SYGVKD. This CDR3 reads CAITRTGGDTEAFF. CDR3 nucleotides: TGTGCCATCACCCGGACAGGGGGGGACACTGAAGCTTTCTTT.

This clonotype was detected a few times. The chain joins TRBV3-1 to TRBJ1-5; possible D gene TRBD1, 5 bases. The CDR3 is 13 residues long. The V gene's germline CDR1 is LGHDT and CDR2 YNNKEL (reference sequence). V lost 4 bases, J lost 7 bases, and 11 bases lay in between. The CDR3 protein is CASSPGGLQPQHF. Here the CDR3 DNA reads TGTGCCAGCAGCCCCGGGGGGTTGCAGCCCCAGCATTTT.

The genes are TRBV20-1 and TRBJ1-1; 7 nucleotides align to TRBD1. The CDR3 is made up of 15 amino acids. V lost 5 bases and J lost 5; bases outside the gene matches: 14. Germline CDR1 reads DFQATT; CDR2 reads SNEGSKA (reference sequence). CDR3 residues: CSAPDIRQGRTEAFF. The CDR3 DNA follows: TGCAGTGCTCCAGACATTAGACAGGGTCGGACTGAAGCTTTCTTT.

This clonotype was seen many times. J is TRBJ2-3 and V is TRBV3-1, with TRBD2 matching over 10 bases. Germline trimming cut 3 bases from V and 1 base from J; bases unmatched to any gene: 4. CDR1 LGHDT and CDR2 YNNKEL come from the germline V gene (reference sequence). The CDR3 contains 16 residues. The CDR3 protein is CASSQTGLAGTDTQYF. CDR3 coding DNA: TGTGCCAGCAGCCAGACCGGACTAGCGGGCACAGATACGCAGTATTTT.

Written as DNA, the CDR3 is TGTGCCAGCAGCCACCGGAGGGACAGCAGTAATTCACCCCTCCACTTT. It is translated as CASSHRRDSSNSPLHF. V is TRBV14 and J is TRBJ1-6; 7 bases are shared with TRBD1. The CDR3 has 16 amino acids. J was trimmed by 6 bases and V by 3 bases; bases with no gene match: 8. The germline V gene encodes CDR1 SGHDN and CDR2 FVKESK.

The chain employs TRBV11-3 and TRBJ1-1, with D perhaps matching TRBD1 (6 bases). The CDR3 runs to 17 residues. Per germline, CDR1 SGHNT and CDR2 YENEEA. Deletions cut 0 bases from V and 3 bases from J, with 17 bases between. CDR3 coding DNA: TGTGCCAGCAGCTTAGATCGCGGGGGGGCGCGGGACACTGAAGCTTTCTTT. Translating gives CASSLDRGGARDTEAFF.

The gene calls are TRBV5-1 and TRBJ1-6, with D unresolved. Germline CDR1 SGHRS, CDR2 YFSETQ. The CDR3 is made up of 15 amino acids. V gave up 1 base and J gave up 0 bases, with 5 bases separating them. The CDR3: CASSLRDSYNSPLHF. DNA for the CDR3: TGCGCCAGCAGCTTGCGGGACTCCTATAATTCACCCCTCCACTTT.

V is TRBV7-3 and J is TRBJ2-5; D is possibly TRBD1 (5 bases). Germline values: CDR1 SGHTA, CDR2 FQGTGA. V was pared by 5 bases and J by 5 bases, with 12 bases between. The CDR3 is 13 residues long. Here the CDR3 DNA reads TGTGCCAGCAGCCCGACAGTCGGGGAGACCCAGTACTTC. It yields the protein CASSPTVGETQYF.